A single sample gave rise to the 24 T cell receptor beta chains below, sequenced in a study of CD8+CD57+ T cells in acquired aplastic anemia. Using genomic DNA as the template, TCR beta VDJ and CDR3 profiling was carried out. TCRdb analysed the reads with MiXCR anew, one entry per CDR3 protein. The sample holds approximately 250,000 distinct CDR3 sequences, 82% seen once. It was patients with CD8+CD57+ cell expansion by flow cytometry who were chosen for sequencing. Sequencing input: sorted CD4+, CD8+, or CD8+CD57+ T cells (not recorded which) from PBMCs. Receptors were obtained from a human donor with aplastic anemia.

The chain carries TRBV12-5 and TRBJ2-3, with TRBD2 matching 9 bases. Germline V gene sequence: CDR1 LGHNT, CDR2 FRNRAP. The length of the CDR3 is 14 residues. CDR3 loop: CANSAAGGPDTQYF. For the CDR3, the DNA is TGTGCCAATAGCGCAGCGGGAGGTCCCGATACGCAGTATTTT.

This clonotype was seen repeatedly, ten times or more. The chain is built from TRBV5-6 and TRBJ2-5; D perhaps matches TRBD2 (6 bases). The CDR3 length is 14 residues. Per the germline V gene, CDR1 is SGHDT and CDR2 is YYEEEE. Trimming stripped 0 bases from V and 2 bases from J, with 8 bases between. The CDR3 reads CASSLGGEQETQYF. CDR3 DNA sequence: TGTGCCAGCAGCTTGGGCGGGGAGCAAGAGACCCAGTACTTC. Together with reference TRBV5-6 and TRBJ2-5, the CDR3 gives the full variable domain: DAGVTQSPTHLIKTRGQQVTLRCSPKSGHDTVSWYQQALGQGPQFIFQYYEEEERQRGNFPDRFSGHQFPNYSSELNVNALLLGDSALYLCASSLGGEQETQYFGPGTRLLVL.

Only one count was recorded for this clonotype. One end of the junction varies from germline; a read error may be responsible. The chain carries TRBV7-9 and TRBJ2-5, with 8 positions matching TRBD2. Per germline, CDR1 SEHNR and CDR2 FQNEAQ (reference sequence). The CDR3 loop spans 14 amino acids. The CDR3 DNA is TGTGCCAGCAGCTTTCAACGAGGCGGGGGGAGCGAGGAGTTC. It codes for CASSFQRGGGSEEF.

CDR3 sequence: CASSGWGTDTQYF. CDR3 nucleotide sequence: TGTGCCAGCAGCGGATGGGGCACAGATACGCAGTATTTT. The chain has TRBV5-6 and TRBJ2-3; D gene ambiguous. V lost 4 bases, J lost 1 base, and 7 bases lay in between. Germline CDR1 SGHDT, CDR2 YYEEEE. The CDR3 runs 13 residues. The whole variable domain, remainder taken from reference TRBV5-6 and TRBJ2-3, is DAGVTQSPTHLIKTRGQQVTLRCSPKSGHDTVSWYQQALGQGPQFIFQYYEEEERQRGNFPDRFSGHQFPNYSSELNVNALLLGDSALYLCASSGWGTDTQYFGPGTRLTVL.

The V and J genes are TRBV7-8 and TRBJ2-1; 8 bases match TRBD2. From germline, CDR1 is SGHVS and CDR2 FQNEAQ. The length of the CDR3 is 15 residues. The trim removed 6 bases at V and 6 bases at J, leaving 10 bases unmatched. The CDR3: CASSMAGGTFNEQFF. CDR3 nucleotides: TGTGCCAGCAGTATGGCGGGGGGTACCTTCAATGAGCAGTTCTTC.

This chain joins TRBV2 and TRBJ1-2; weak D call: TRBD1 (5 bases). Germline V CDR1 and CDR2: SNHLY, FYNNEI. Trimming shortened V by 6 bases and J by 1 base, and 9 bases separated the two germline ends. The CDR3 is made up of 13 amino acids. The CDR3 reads CASSSTVNYGYTF. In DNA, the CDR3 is TGTGCCAGCAGCTCGACAGTTAACTATGGCTACACCTTC.

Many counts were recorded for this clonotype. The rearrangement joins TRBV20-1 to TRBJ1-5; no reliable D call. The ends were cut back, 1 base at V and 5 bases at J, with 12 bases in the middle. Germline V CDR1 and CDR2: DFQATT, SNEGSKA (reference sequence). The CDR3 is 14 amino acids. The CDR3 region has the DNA TGCAGTGCTAGAGTAGGGTTTGAGGATCAGCCCCAGCATTTT. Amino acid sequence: CSARVGFEDQPQHF.

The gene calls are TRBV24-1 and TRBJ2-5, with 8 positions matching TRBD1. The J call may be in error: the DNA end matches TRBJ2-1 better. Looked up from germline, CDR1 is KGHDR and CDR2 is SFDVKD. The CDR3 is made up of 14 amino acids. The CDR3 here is CATPTGTGVETQFF. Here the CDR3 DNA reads TGTGCCACTCCAACCGGGACAGGCGTCGAGACGCAGTTCTTC.

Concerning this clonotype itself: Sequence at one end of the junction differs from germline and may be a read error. The CDR3 protein is CASSPVGTVEYDGF. The DNA for the CDR3 is TGTGCCAGCAGCCCTGTAGGGACGGTCGAGTACGACGGGTTC. This chain uses TRBV7-9 with TRBJ2-5, with D perhaps being TRBD1 or TRBD2 (5 bases each). This CDR3 has 14 residues. Germline CDR1 reads SEHNR; CDR2 reads FQNEAQ (reference sequence).

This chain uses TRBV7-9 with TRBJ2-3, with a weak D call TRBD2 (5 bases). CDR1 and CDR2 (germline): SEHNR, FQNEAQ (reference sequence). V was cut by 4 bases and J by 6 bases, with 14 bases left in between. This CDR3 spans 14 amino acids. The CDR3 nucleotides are TGTGCCAGCAGCTCAGCGGAAAGGCCCGATACGCAGTATTTT. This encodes CASSSAERPDTQYF.

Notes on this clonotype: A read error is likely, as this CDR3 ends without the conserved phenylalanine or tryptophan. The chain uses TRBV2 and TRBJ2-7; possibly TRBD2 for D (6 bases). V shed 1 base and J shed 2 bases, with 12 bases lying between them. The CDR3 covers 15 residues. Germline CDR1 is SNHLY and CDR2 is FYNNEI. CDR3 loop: CASSEGGGEAYEQYS. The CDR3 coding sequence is TGTGCCAGCAGTGAAGGGGGCGGGGAAGCCTACGAGCAGTACTCC.

CDR3 region: CASSLGVNEQYV. Here the CDR3 DNA reads TGTGCCAGCAGTTTGGGAGTCAACGAGCAGTACGTC. The chain uses TRBV5-8 and TRBJ2-5; perhaps TRBD2 as D (5 bases). The J call may not be correct, given that the DNA end is closer to TRBJ2-7. The V gene's germline CDR1 is SGHTS and CDR2 YDEGEE. The CDR3 is 12 residues long.

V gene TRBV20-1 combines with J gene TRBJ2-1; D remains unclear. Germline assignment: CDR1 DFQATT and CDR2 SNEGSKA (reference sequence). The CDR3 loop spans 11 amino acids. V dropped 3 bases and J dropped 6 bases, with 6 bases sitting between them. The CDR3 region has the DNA TGCAGTGCTAGCCAGAGCAATGAGCAGTTCTTC. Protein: CSASQSNEQFF.

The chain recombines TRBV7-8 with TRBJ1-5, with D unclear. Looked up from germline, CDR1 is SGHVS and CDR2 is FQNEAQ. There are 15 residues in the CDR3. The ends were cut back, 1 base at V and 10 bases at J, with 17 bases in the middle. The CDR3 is CASSLGLGSNYPQHF. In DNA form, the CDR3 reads TGTGCCAGCAGCTTAGGACTGGGCTCAAACTATCCCCAGCATTTT.

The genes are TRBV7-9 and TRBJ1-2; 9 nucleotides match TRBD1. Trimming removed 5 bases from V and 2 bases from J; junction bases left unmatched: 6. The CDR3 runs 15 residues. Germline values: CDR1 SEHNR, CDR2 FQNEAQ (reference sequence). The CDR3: CASSPWDRVNYGYTF. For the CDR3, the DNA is TGTGCCAGCAGCCCTTGGGACAGGGTGAACTATGGCTACACCTTC.

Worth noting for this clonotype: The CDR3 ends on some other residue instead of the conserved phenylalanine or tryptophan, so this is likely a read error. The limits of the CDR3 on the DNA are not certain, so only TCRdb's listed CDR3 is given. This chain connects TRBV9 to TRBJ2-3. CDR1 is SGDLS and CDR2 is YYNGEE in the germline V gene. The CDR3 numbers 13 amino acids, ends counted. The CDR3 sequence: CASGVGSATQHFV.

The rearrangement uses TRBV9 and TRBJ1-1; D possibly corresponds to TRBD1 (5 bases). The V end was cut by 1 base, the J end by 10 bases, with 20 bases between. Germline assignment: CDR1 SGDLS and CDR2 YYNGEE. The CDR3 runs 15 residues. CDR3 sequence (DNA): TGTGCCAGCAGCGTACCGCAAGGGGAGCACCTACGAGCTTTCTTT. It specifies CASSVPQGEHLRAFF.

CDR3 loop: CASSSAGARTEAFF. CDR3 DNA sequence: TGTGCCAGCAGTTCAGCGGGAGCGAGGACTGAAGCTTTCTTT. The genes are TRBV5-6 and TRBJ1-1; no firm D call. This CDR3 region has 14 residues. Germline assignment: CDR1 SGHDT and CDR2 YYEEEE. The V gene lost 5 bases and the J gene lost 5 bases, with 16 bases spanning the gap.

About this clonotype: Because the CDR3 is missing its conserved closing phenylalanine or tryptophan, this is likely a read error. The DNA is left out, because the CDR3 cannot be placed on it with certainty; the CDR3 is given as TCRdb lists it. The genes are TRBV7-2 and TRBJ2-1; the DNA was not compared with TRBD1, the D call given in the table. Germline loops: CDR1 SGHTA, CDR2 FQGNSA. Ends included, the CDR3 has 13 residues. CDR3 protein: CASSDGGIPEQGY.

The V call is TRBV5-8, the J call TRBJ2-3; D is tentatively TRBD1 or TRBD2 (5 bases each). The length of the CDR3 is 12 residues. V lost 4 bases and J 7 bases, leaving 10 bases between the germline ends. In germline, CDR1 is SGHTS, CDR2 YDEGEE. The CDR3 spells CASSTPGHTQYF. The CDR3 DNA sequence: TGTGCCAGCAGCACACCGGGACATACGCAGTATTTT.

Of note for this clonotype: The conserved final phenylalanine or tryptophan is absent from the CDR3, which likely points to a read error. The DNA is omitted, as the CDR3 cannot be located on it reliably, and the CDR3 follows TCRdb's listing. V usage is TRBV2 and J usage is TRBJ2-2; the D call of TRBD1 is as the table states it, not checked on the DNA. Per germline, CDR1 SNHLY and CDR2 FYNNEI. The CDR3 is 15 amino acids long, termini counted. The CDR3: CASGDGGTDTQEFCS.

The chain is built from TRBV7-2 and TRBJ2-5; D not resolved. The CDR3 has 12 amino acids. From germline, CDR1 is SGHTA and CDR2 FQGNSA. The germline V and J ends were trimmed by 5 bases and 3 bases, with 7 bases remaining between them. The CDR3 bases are TGTGCCAGCAGCGGGCCAAAAGAGACCCAGTACTTC. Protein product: CASSGPKETQYF.

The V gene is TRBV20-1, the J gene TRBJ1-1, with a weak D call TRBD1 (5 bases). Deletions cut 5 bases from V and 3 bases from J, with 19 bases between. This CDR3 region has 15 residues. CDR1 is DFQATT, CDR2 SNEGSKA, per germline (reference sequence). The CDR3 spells CSALRSGVSDTEAFF. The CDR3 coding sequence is TGCAGTGCTCTTAGGTCGGGGGTATCTGACACTGAAGCTTTCTTT.

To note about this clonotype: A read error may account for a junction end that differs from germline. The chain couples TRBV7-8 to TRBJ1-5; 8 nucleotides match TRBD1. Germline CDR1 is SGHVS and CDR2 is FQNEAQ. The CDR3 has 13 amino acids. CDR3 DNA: TGTGCCAGCAGCGGACAGGGAGGTCACGACACGCAGTTT. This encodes CASSGQGGHDTQF.